This passage covers 27 T cell receptor beta chains from one sample sequenced in a study of T cells in Graves' hyperthyroidism and ophthalmopathy. Amplification yielded TCR beta CDR3 regions, with RNA transcripts as the source. The TCR CDR3 was amplified in a first-round RT-PCR using the HTBI primer set. TCRdb independently ran MiXCR on the multiplex PCR reads; one entry per CDR3 protein. The repertoire has about 840,000 distinct CDR3 sequences, roughly 40% of them found once; the top ten carry 7.5% to 9.5%. Material: blood. These receptors originate from a man younger than 35 with Graves' hyperthyroidism.

This clonotype was counted ten times or more. The chain combines TRBV15 with TRBJ1-6; D is undetermined. Deletions cut 0 bases from V and 7 bases from J, with 7 bases between. The length of the CDR3 is 14 residues. Per the germline V gene, CDR1 is LNHNV and CDR2 is YYDKDF (reference sequence). The CDR3 loop reads CATSRDGGNSPLHF. The CDR3 coding sequence is TGTGCCACCAGCAGAGATGGAGGGAATTCACCCCTCCACTTT. The full variable domain, completed using reference TRBV15 and TRBJ1-6, is DAMVIQNPRYQVTQFGKPVTLSCSQTLNHNVMYWYQQKSSQAPKLLFHYYDKDFNNEADTPDNFQSRRPNTSFCFLDIRSPGLGDTAMYLCATSRDGGNSPLHFGNGTRLTVT.

This chain connects TRBV29-1 to TRBJ2-7; no definite D call. Trimming took 8 bases from V and 5 from J, leaving 13 bases between them. This CDR3 spans 11 amino acids. Germline V gene lookup returns CDR1 SQVTM and CDR2 ANQGSEA. For the CDR3, the DNA is TGCAGCTTGGCGGCTAGTGACGAGCAGTACTTC. Translation gives CSLAASDEQYF.

This clonotype appeared many times. This chain uses TRBV7-9 with TRBJ1-1; the D is unclear. CDR1 and CDR2 from the germline V gene are SEHNR and FQNEAQ (reference sequence). This CDR3 comprises 14 residues. Trimming took off 3 bases at V and 5 bases at J, with 13 bases between the two ends. CDR3 in amino acids: CASSFGILGTEAFF. The CDR3 DNA follows: TGTGCCAGCAGCTTTGGTATCCTGGGGACTGAAGCTTTCTTT. Full variable domain (rest looked up from reference TRBV7-9 and TRBJ1-1): DTGVSQNPRHKITKRGQNVTFRCDPISEHNRLYWYRQTLGQGPEFLTYFQNEAQLEKSRLLSDRFSAERPKGSFSTLEIQRTEQGDSAMYLCASSFGILGTEAFFGQGTRLTVV.

This clonotype was detected ten times or more. CDR3 sequence: CSAGATGYNSPLHF. For the CDR3, the DNA is TGCAGTGCTGGGGCGACAGGCTACAATTCACCCCTCCACTTT. The chain is built from TRBV20-1 and TRBJ1-6; tentatively, D is TRBD1 (6 bases). Germline loops: CDR1 DFQATT, CDR2 SNEGSKA (reference sequence). Trimming removed 5 bases at V and 7 bases at J, with 15 bases between. The CDR3 is 14 amino acids.

V is TRBV7-9 and J is TRBJ2-5; D not resolved. The CDR3 loop spans 15 amino acids. V lost 6 bases and J 0 bases, leaving 14 bases between the germline ends. Looked up from germline, CDR1 is SEHNR and CDR2 is FQNEAQ (reference sequence). The CDR3 DNA follows: TGTGCCAGCAGTACACGATGGGATAACCAAGAGACCCAGTACTTC. This encodes CASSTRWDNQETQYF.

The J gene is TRBJ2-7, the V gene TRBV2; D unclear. The J call is uncertain, as TRBJ2-1 better fits the DNA end. Per germline, CDR1 SNHLY and CDR2 FYNNEI. This CDR3 region has 13 residues. CDR3 sequence: CASSDASYNEQFF. In DNA, the CDR3 is TGTGCCAGCAGTGATGCCAGTTACAATGAGCAGTTCTTC.

This clonotype has a count of ten or more. A read error may produce the germline difference seen at one junction end. CDR3 bases: TGCGCCAGCAGTGAGGGGACAGATGGCTACACCTTC. It translates to CASSEGTDGYTF. The gene calls are TRBV25-1 and TRBJ1-2; 7 positions agree with TRBD1. The CDR3 is 12 amino acids. Germline CDR1 reads MGHDK; CDR2 reads SYGVNS.

In its sample, this clonotype was seen many times. The CDR3 loop is CSASGAETQYF. The CDR3 nucleotides are TGCAGCGCCTCTGGTGCAGAGACCCAGTACTTC. This rearrangement joins TRBV29-1 to TRBJ2-5; D remains ambiguous. The V gene's germline CDR1 is SQVTM and CDR2 ANQGSEA. The CDR3 contains 11 residues. V lost 7 bases and J lost 4, with 10 bases in between.

There are many counts of this clonotype. V usage is TRBV9 and J usage is TRBJ1-2, with D maybe TRBD1 (5 bases). CDR3 length: 15 amino acids. The germline V and J ends were trimmed by 0 bases and 5 bases, with 14 bases remaining between them. Per germline, CDR1 SGDLS and CDR2 YYNGEE. This CDR3 is CASSVGSGDVYGYTF. CDR3 sequence (DNA): TGTGCCAGCAGCGTAGGGTCCGGGGACGTATATGGCTACACCTTC. The full variable domain, in which reference TRBV9 and TRBJ1-2 provide the parts outside the CDR3, is DSGVTQTPKHLITATGQRVTLRCSPRSGDLSVYWYQQSLDQGLQFLIQYYNGEERAKGNILERFSAQQFPDLHSELNLSSLELGDSALYFCASSVGSGDVYGYTFGSGTRLTVV.

There are many counts of this clonotype. J is TRBJ1-5 and V is TRBV2; the D gene is possibly TRBD1 (6 bases). With 3 bases removed from V and 2 bases from J, the gap between germline ends came to 11 bases. Germline values: CDR1 SNHLY, CDR2 FYNNEI. The length of the CDR3 is 15 residues. The chain's CDR3 is CASSEGGAGNQPQHF. The CDR3 bases are TGTGCCAGCAGTGAGGGGGGCGCAGGCAATCAGCCCCAGCATTTT.

This clonotype was seen more than once but under ten times. This sequence joins TRBV7-8 and TRBJ2-7, with TRBD2 identical over 9 bases. The V and J ends lost 0 bases and 5 bases, in that order; junction bases with no gene match: 14. CDR1 is SGHVS and CDR2 is FQNEAQ in the germline V gene. The CDR3 has 18 amino acids. The CDR3 loop is CASSLARVPVAGVHEQYF. The CDR3 coding sequence is TGTGCCAGCAGCTTAGCGAGGGTTCCGGTAGCGGGAGTACACGAGCAGTACTTC.

This clonotype was recorded at least ten times. The V call is TRBV12-3 or TRBV12-4, the J call TRBJ1-2, with D perhaps TRBD1 (6 bases). V lost 3 bases, J lost 8 bases, and 10 bases lay in between. The CDR3 sequence is 12 residues long. In DNA, the CDR3 is TGTGCCAGCAGTTTGGGGGGGCAGGGCTACACCTTC. Amino acid sequence: CASSLGGQGYTF.

J is TRBJ2-7 and V is TRBV5-1, with 7 bases identical to TRBD1. The CDR3 has 15 residues. Germline CDR1 SGHRS, CDR2 YFSETQ. J was trimmed by 5 bases and V by 2 bases; bases with no gene match: 10. The DNA of the CDR3 is TGCGCCAGCAGCTTTGTCAGGGACAGTCTGGACGAGCAGTACTTC. Translation gives CASSFVRDSLDEQYF.

Turning to this clonotype: A much more abundant neighbour one base away suggests this may be a read error. The chain carries TRBV19 and TRBJ1-4; D unresolved. V lost 10 bases, J lost 0 bases, and 12 bases lay in between. Germline CDR1 is LNHDA and CDR2 is SQIVND (reference sequence). This CDR3 comprises 14 residues. The CDR3 DNA is TGTGCCACCACGGGCGCTGCAACTAATGAAAAACTGTTTTTT. Residues: CATTGAATNEKLFF.

CDR3 amino acids: CASSRAPTGPIPYEQYF. CDR3 coding DNA: TGTGCCAGCAGCCGCGCGCCGACAGGGCCAATTCCCTACGAGCAGTACTTC. J is TRBJ2-7 and V is TRBV7-9; 7 bases fit TRBD1. This CDR3 spans 17 amino acids. Germline V gene data show CDR1 as SEHNR and CDR2 as FQNEAQ (reference sequence). V shed 5 bases, J shed 2 bases, and the junction held 15 bases outside the gene matches.

The chain is built from TRBV7-8 and TRBJ2-5; 8 bases align to TRBD2. Unmatched junction bases numbered 5, after V lost 7 bases and J lost 1 base. The CDR3 totals 14 residues. Germline values: CDR1 SGHVS, CDR2 FQNEAQ. Here the CDR3 reads CASNSAGAQETQYF. As DNA, the CDR3 is TGTGCCAGCAACTCAGCGGGAGCCCAAGAGACCCAGTACTTC.

A single count supports this clonotype. This chain uses TRBV7-2 with TRBJ2-7; maybe TRBD2 (6 bases). The CDR3 has 16 residues. The V and J ends lost 6 bases and 2 bases respectively, with 20 bases between them. In germline, CDR1 is SGHTA, CDR2 FQGNSA. The CDR3 is CASSLSSGTYTYEQYF. In nucleotides, the CDR3 is TGTGCCAGCAGTTTAAGTTCCGGGACTTACACCTACGAGCAGTACTTC.

In its sample, this clonotype was seen many times. J is TRBJ1-1 and V is TRBV29-1; a weak D match, TRBD1 (6 bases). The germline V gene has CDR1 SQVTM and CDR2 ANQGSEA. The CDR3 spans 15 residues. The V end lost 1 base, the J end lost 3 bases, and 15 bases lay between the germline ends. CDR3 bases: TGCAGCGTTGAAGTAGGGGGGAAGCAGGACACTGAAGCTTTCTTT. Protein product: CSVEVGGKQDTEAFF.

This clonotype was counted only a few times. The chain recombines TRBV24-1 with TRBJ1-1; TRBD1 matches 10 bases. This CDR3 spans 17 amino acids. Germline-derived CDR1 and CDR2 are KGHDR and SFDVKD. The trim removed 2 bases at V and 3 bases at J, leaving 8 bases unmatched. The CDR3 sequence is CATSDSTRGQGHTEAFF. The DNA for the CDR3 is TGTGCCACCAGTGATTCTACAAGGGGACAGGGGCACACTGAAGCTTTCTTT.

The rearrangement uses TRBV2 and TRBJ1-2, with a tentative D call TRBD1 (5 bases). The germline V gene has CDR1 SNHLY and CDR2 FYNNEI. The CDR3 loop spans 14 amino acids. Trimming left V 7 bases short and J 2 bases short, with 14 bases between. CDR3: CASTAVGGNYGYTF. The CDR3 nucleotides read TGTGCCAGCACTGCGGTGGGGGGAAACTATGGCTACACCTTC.

This clonotype was counted between two and nine times. The V gene is TRBV4-1, the J gene TRBJ1-3; the D is unclear. V was clipped by 6 bases and J by 0 bases, with 12 bases between them. The germline V gene encodes CDR1 MGHRA and CDR2 YSYEKL. The CDR3 length is 15 residues. The CDR3 DNA follows: TGCGCCAGCAGTCTGGACGGAAGCTCTGGAAACACCATATATTTT. This encodes CASSLDGSSGNTIYF.

This clonotype was recorded at least ten times. J is TRBJ1-4 and V is TRBV20-1; D is undetermined. Germline CDR1 DFQATT, CDR2 SNEGSKA (reference sequence). V was pared by 3 bases and J by 8 bases, with 13 bases between. This CDR3 has 13 residues. This CDR3 reads CSARAPLTEKLFF. The CDR3 nucleotides are TGCAGTGCTAGGGCCCCGTTAACAGAAAAACTGTTTTTT.

Comments on this clonotype: A much larger clone is a single base away; this may be a read error. The CDR3 loop is CASSFGAGENSPLHF. Here the CDR3 DNA reads TGTGCCAGCAGCTTTGGGGCAGGGGAGAATTCACCCCTCCACTTT. The rearrangement uses TRBV7-9 and TRBJ1-6; TRBD1 might be the D (6 bases). Germline V gives CDR1 SEHNR, CDR2 FQNEAQ (reference sequence). V shed 3 bases and J shed 7 bases, with 13 bases lying between them. The CDR3 is made up of 15 amino acids.

The chain combines TRBV11-3 with TRBJ2-2; D is undetermined. This CDR3 contains 16 residues. Trimming removed 5 bases from V and 0 bases from J, with 13 bases in between. Germline V gives CDR1 SGHNT, CDR2 YENEEA. The CDR3 sequence: CASSTRTAANTGELFF. The CDR3 nucleotides are TGTGCCAGCAGCACCCGGACCGCCGCGAACACCGGGGAGCTGTTTTTT.

This chain connects TRBV2 to TRBJ2-2, with TRBD1 as a possible D gene (5 bases). Germline V gives CDR1 SNHLY, CDR2 FYNNEI. The CDR3 spans 13 residues. V was cut by 5 bases and J by 6 bases, with 10 bases left in between. The CDR3 loop is CASSPPGSGELFF. The CDR3 DNA sequence: TGTGCCAGCAGTCCACCAGGGTCCGGGGAGCTGTTTTTT.

This clonotype was seen a handful of times. The chain is built from TRBV7-3 and TRBJ2-7, with D perhaps TRBD1 or TRBD2 (5 bases each). Germline V CDR1 and CDR2: SGHTA, FQGTGA. The CDR3 runs to 15 residues. Trimming left V 5 bases short and J 0 bases short, with 14 bases between. DNA of the CDR3: TGTGCCAGCAGCGGGGACGACCAGATCTCCTACGAGCAGTACTTC. This codes for CASSGDDQISYEQYF.

The table lists this clonotype with many counts. This chain uses TRBV15 with TRBJ1-2, with a possible D match to TRBD1 (6 bases). Germline-derived CDR1 and CDR2 are LNHNV and YYDKDF (reference sequence). Trimming removed 0 bases at V and 3 bases at J, with 23 bases between. This CDR3 spans 19 amino acids. The DNA of the CDR3 is TGTGCCACCAGCAGAGAAGAGGGAACAGGGTCCATTTTGGACTATGGCTACACCTTC. It codes for CATSREEGTGSILDYGYTF.